This paragraph reports one TCR beta chain. V dropped 4 bases and J dropped 4; count of bases not matched to a gene: 9. Germline lookup yields CDR1 SGHTA and CDR2 FQGNSA. CDR3 size: 17 residues. The entry originates in a study of shared clonotypes between healthy human individuals. Authors' analysis steps: Filtering of immunoSEQ junctional sequences could not match full-length read filtering. Libraries were prepared by immunoSEQ multiplex PCR; TCRdb keeps only in-frame clonotypes and omits some of them. V and J calls and clone size are given by that table; D and trimming were obtained from the DNA. The sample lists millions of clones, approximately 95% occurring once.

The specimen sequenced was naive CD4+ T cells from PBMCs. Subset meaning: CD45RA+ positively selected. This chain joins TRBV7-2 and TRBJ2-2, with 10 bases aligning to TRBD2. The sequence came from a man between 18 and 35 years old in good health. Some clones in this sample may be carry-over from other donors' samples. The CDR3 DNA is TGTGCCAGCAGCTCACCCAAGGGACTAGCGCTCACCGGGGAGCTGTTTTTT. It specifies CASSSPKGLALTGELFF.